The 6 T cell receptor beta chains below all came from one sample that was sequenced in a study of blood T cell repertoires in COVID-19 (dated by TCRdb to the early 2020s). The protocol used for the library was the immunoSEQ multiplex PCR assay. TCRdb retrieved this table from immuneACCESS and kept in-frame rearrangements only. Not all clones are present; in checked studies, unresolved V genes account for under half, and no reason is known for the remainder. The sample contains 150,000 to 200,000 clones, roughly nine tenths of them found a single time. The ten largest clones capture less than 3.5% of the sample. The sample consisted of peripheral blood. These receptors were collected from a woman aged 25-40 years with active or convalescent COVID-19.

J is TRBJ2-3 and V is TRBV2; tentative D call: TRBD2 (6 bases). Germline V gives CDR1 SNHLY, CDR2 FYNNEI. V was shortened by 1 base and J by 11 bases, with 19 bases between the two germline ends. The CDR3 is made up of 15 amino acids. CDR3 region: CASSEGFFREEGQYF. CDR3 DNA sequence: TGTGCCAGCAGTGAAGGGTTCTTTAGGGAGGAGGGGCAGTATTTT.

The chain joins TRBV19 to TRBJ1-6, with 8 bases aligning to TRBD1. Germline V gene lookup returns CDR1 LNHDA and CDR2 SQIVND (reference sequence). CDR3 length: 14 amino acids. With V trimmed by 7 bases and J by 9 bases, 8 bases remained unmatched. CDR3 in amino acids: CASTTTGGGSPLHF. The CDR3 DNA is TGTGCCAGTACCACCACAGGGGGAGGTTCACCCCTCCACTTT.

The chain couples TRBV28 to TRBJ2-7; TRBD2 might be the D (7 bases). CDR3 length: 16 residues. V lost 5 bases, J lost 6 bases, and 23 bases lay in between. Per the germline V gene, CDR1 is MDHEN and CDR2 is SYDVKM. This CDR3 reads CASSPKWGRESGEQYF. In DNA, the CDR3 is TGTGCCAGCAGTCCCAAATGGGGGCGGGAGAGTGGCGAGCAGTACTTC.

The rearrangement links TRBV19 to TRBJ2-5; 10 nucleotides align to TRBD1. The CDR3 is made up of 14 amino acids. V lost 4 bases to trimming and J lost 5 bases; unmatched junction nucleotides: 4. The germline gives CDR1 LNHDA, CDR2 SQIVND (reference sequence). This CDR3 reads CASSRGQGLETQYF. The CDR3, as DNA: TGTGCCAGTAGTAGGGGACAGGGGCTGGAGACCCAGTACTTC.

In nucleotides, the CDR3 is TGTGCCTGGAATCCAGACAGGGAAAAACTGTTTTTT. It yields the protein CAWNPDREKLFF. The chain carries TRBV30 and TRBJ1-4, with D tentatively TRBD1 (6 bases). V lost 4 bases and J lost 8, with 11 bases in between. The CDR3 totals 12 residues. Germline CDR1 is GTSNPN and CDR2 is SVGIG (reference sequence).

This clone was seen just once. This chain links TRBV12-3 or TRBV12-4 with TRBJ2-1, with D perhaps matching TRBD1 (6 bases). The CDR3 has 13 residues. Between the trimmed V and J ends, which lost 5 bases and 2 bases, there was a span of 7 bases. The CDR3 loop reads CASSRGTYNEQFF. CDR3 DNA: TGTGCCAGCAGTAGGGGGACCTACAATGAGCAGTTCTTC.